Below, 16 T cell receptor beta chains from the same sample are listed, as sequenced in a study of blood T cell repertoires in COVID-19. TCRdb keeps only in-frame clones here, not all; method: immunoSEQ multiplex PCR. The sample carries 45,000 to 65,000 clones, about 76% recorded once. Sequencing input: peripheral blood. The source is a man between 70 and 80 years old with active or convalescent COVID-19.

The rearrangement joins TRBV19 to TRBJ1-1; TRBD1 matches 12 bases. V shed 7 bases, J shed 8 bases, and the junction held 5 bases outside the gene matches. This CDR3 comprises 13 residues. CDR1 LNHDA and CDR2 SQIVND come from the germline V gene (reference sequence). CDR3 residues: CASTGTGGTEAFF. CDR3 sequence (DNA): TGTGCCAGTACCGGGACAGGGGGCACCGAAGCTTTCTTT.

The chain recombines TRBV7-8 with TRBJ1-1; D not certain. Germline V gene sequence: CDR1 SGHVS, CDR2 FQNEAQ. The CDR3 sequence is 13 residues long. V was trimmed by 6 bases and J by 1 base, leaving 9 bases between them. The CDR3 DNA follows: TGTGCCAGCAGTCTTCAGAAGAACACTGAAGCTTTCTTT. This codes for CASSLQKNTEAFF. The full variable domain, completed using reference TRBV7-8 and TRBJ1-1, is GAGVSQSPRYKVAKRGQDVALRCDPISGHVSLFWYQQALGQGPEFLTYFQNEAQLDKSGLPSDRFFAERPEGSVSTLKIQRTQQEDSAVYLCASSLQKNTEAFFGQGTRLTVV.

CDR3 coding DNA: TGTGCCAGCAGTTTTGTAGAGGGGGTTCATCAGCCCCAGCATTTT. Residues: CASSFVEGVHQPQHF. The V and J genes are TRBV28 and TRBJ1-5; weak D call: TRBD1 (6 bases). In germline, CDR1 is MDHEN, CDR2 SYDVKM. Trimming pared 3 bases from V and 5 bases from J, leaving 14 bases between. The CDR3 is 15 amino acids.

V usage is TRBV15 and J usage is TRBJ2-1; 9 bases are a match to TRBD2. Trimming removed 8 bases from V and 0 bases from J; junction bases left unmatched: 8. CDR3 length: 16 residues. CDR1 and CDR2 from the germline V gene are LNHNV and YYDKDF (reference sequence). CDR3 region: CATGVAGASSYNEQFF. In DNA, the CDR3 is TGTGCCACCGGAGTAGCGGGAGCAAGCTCCTACAATGAGCAGTTCTTC.

The chain has TRBV7-8 and TRBJ2-7; D is possibly TRBD2 (6 bases). V was trimmed by 4 bases and J by 0 bases, leaving 13 bases between them. The CDR3 runs 15 residues. CDR1 and CDR2 (germline): SGHVS, FQNEAQ. CDR3 in amino acids: CASSSRGTHSYEQYF. The CDR3, as DNA: TGTGCCAGCAGCTCCCGGGGGACTCACTCCTACGAGCAGTACTTC.

The chain is built from TRBV28 and TRBJ1-1, with D possibly being TRBD1 (6 bases). Germline CDR1 MDHEN, CDR2 SYDVKM. V was shortened by 6 bases and J by 0 bases, with 17 bases between the two germline ends. The CDR3 extends over 16 amino acids. CDR3 sequence reads: CASRPFLRTVNTEAFF. Here the CDR3 DNA reads TGTGCCAGCAGGCCCTTTTTGAGGACAGTGAACACTGAAGCTTTCTTT.

The CDR3 spells CASSPAGVATNEKLFF. CDR3 DNA sequence: TGTGCCAGCTCACCCGCAGGGGTTGCAACTAATGAAAAACTGTTTTTT. V is TRBV18 and J is TRBJ1-4; tentatively, D is TRBD1 (6 bases). CDR1 and CDR2 (germline): KGHSH, LQKENI. Trimming took 3 bases from V and 0 from J, leaving 11 bases between them. The CDR3 extends over 16 amino acids.

This clone was recorded once. J is TRBJ2-7 and V is TRBV7-9; 8 nucleotides line up with TRBD1. CDR3 length: 15 amino acids. V lost 5 bases, J lost 5 bases, and 11 bases stayed unmatched. CDR1 and CDR2 (germline): SEHNR, FQNEAQ (reference sequence). The CDR3 DNA reads as TGTGCCAGCAGCGCACAGGGGGTTCCTCAGAACGAGCAGTACTTC. Encoded protein: CASSAQGVPQNEQYF.

The rearrangement links TRBV7-2 to TRBJ1-5; TRBD1 matches at 10 bases. Trimming cost V 4 bases and J 7 bases; bases outside gene matches: 1. This CDR3 is 13 amino acids long. Germline V gene lookup returns CDR1 SGHTA and CDR2 FQGNSA. CDR3 sequence (DNA): TGTGCCAGCAGCTGGGACAGGGGACAGCCCCAGCATTTT. It translates to CASSWDRGQPQHF.

The V call is TRBV19, the J call TRBJ2-1, with 9 bases aligning to TRBD2. This CDR3 spans 15 amino acids. The V and J ends lost 9 bases and 2 bases, in that order; junction bases with no gene match: 8. Germline CDR1 reads LNHDA; CDR2 reads SQIVND (reference sequence). This CDR3 reads CASLRASGAYNEQFF. The CDR3 coding sequence is TGTGCCAGCCTACGAGCTAGCGGGGCCTACAATGAGCAGTTCTTC.

The chain links TRBV20-1 to TRBJ2-1; no firm D call. Deletions cut 1 base from V and 12 bases from J, with 7 bases between. The CDR3 totals 10 residues. From germline, CDR1 is DFQATT and CDR2 SNEGSKA (reference sequence). The CDR3 loop is CSARGARQFF. For the CDR3, the DNA is TGCAGTGCTAGAGGGGCGCGGCAGTTCTTC.

The chain combines TRBV5-1 with TRBJ1-1; 7 bases map to TRBD1. The J segment lost 5 bases and the V segment lost 4 bases, leaving 8 bases of the junction unmatched. The CDR3 runs to 14 residues. The germline V gene has CDR1 SGHRS and CDR2 YFSETQ. CDR3: CASSLTGASTEAFF. CDR3 nucleotide sequence: TGCGCCAGCAGCCTTACAGGGGCCTCGACTGAAGCTTTCTTT. Looking up the rest from reference TRBV5-1 and TRBJ1-1 gives the full variable domain: KAGVTQTPRYLIKTRGQQVTLSCSPISGHRSVSWYQQTPGQGLQFLFEYFSETQRNKGNFPGRFSGRQFSNSRSEMNVSTLELGDSALYLCASSLTGASTEAFFGQGTRLTVV.

This sequence joins TRBV14 and TRBJ1-1; no definite D call. This CDR3 comprises 13 residues. V lost 5 bases and J 5 bases, leaving 12 bases between the germline ends. Germline V lookup: CDR1 SGHDN, CDR2 FVKESK. DNA for the CDR3: TGTGCCAGCAGCGCCGGGAGGTTGACTGAAGCTTTCTTT. It codes for CASSAGRLTEAFF.

The chain uses TRBV19 and TRBJ1-5, with D perhaps TRBD1 (6 bases). Germline V lookup: CDR1 LNHDA, CDR2 SQIVND (reference sequence). The CDR3 is 14 amino acids. Trimming shortened V by 9 bases and J by 6 bases, and 18 bases separated the two germline ends. CDR3 bases: TGTGCCAGCGCCGGGGGGGGCAGGGGTCAGCCCCAGCATTTT. Translation: CASAGGGRGQPQHF. The whole variable domain, filled in from reference TRBV19 and TRBJ1-5, reads DGGITQSPKYLFRKEGQNVTLSCEQNLNHDAMYWYRQDPGQGLRLIYYSQIVNDFQKGDIAEGYSVSREKKESFPLTVTSAQKNPTAFYLCASAGGGRGQPQHFGDGTRLSIL.

This chain links TRBV28 with TRBJ1-4; TRBD1 agrees at 8 bases. CDR3 size: 16 residues. After removal of 3 bases from V and 8 bases from J, the junction contained 11 bases not matched to a gene. Germline assignment: CDR1 MDHEN and CDR2 SYDVKM. The CDR3 protein is CASSLNPGQVLEKLFF. The CDR3 bases are TGTGCCAGCAGTTTGAACCCGGGACAGGTCCTGGAAAAACTGTTTTTT.

The chain links TRBV5-1 to TRBJ1-4; TRBD1 agrees at 8 bases. CDR1 is SGHRS and CDR2 is YFSETQ in the germline V gene. This CDR3 is built from 14 residues. V gave up 0 bases and J gave up 7 bases; unmatched junction bases: 2. CDR3 loop: CASSLGTGLEKLFF. The CDR3 region has the DNA TGCGCCAGCAGCTTGGGGACAGGGCTTGAAAAACTGTTTTTT.